The 20 T cell receptor beta chains presented below share a single source sample, sequenced in a study of identical twins. A single record per CDR3 protein comes from TCRdb applying MiXCR to the 5' RACE reads. The data show about 430,000 distinct CDR3 sequences, with 18% seen just once and approximately 12% held by the top ten. Sequenced material: naive T cells sorted from blood. Every receptor here comes from a middle-aged man in good health.

In DNA form, the CDR3 reads TGCAGTGCTAGGGTCGGGGGAGCAAATCAGCCCCAGCATTTT. Protein product: CSARVGGANQPQHF. The V call is TRBV20-1, the J call TRBJ1-5; a weak D match, TRBD1 (5 bases). The CDR3 covers 14 residues. V lost 3 bases and J 4 bases, leaving 13 bases between the germline ends. CDR1 is DFQATT, CDR2 SNEGSKA, per germline (reference sequence).

This clonotype was observed at least ten times. The rearrangement joins TRBV4-2 to TRBJ1-2; 8 nucleotides match TRBD1. The germline CDR1 and CDR2 sequences are LGHNA and YNFKEQ. J was trimmed by 1 base and V by 0 bases; bases with no gene match: 4. The CDR3 totals 16 residues. The CDR3 sequence is CASSQEDRAGNYGYTF. The CDR3 DNA follows: TGTGCCAGCAGCCAAGAGGACAGGGCCGGTAACTATGGCTACACCTTC.

This clonotype has only a few counts. The chain links TRBV20-1 to TRBJ1-5; 7 bases match TRBD1. CDR1 and CDR2 from the germline V gene are DFQATT and SNEGSKA (reference sequence). The CDR3 contains 14 residues. Germline trimming cut 5 bases from V and 1 base from J; bases unmatched to any gene: 5. DNA of the CDR3: TGCAGTGCTGTACAGGGGCCGAGCAATCAGCCCCAGCATTTT. This codes for CSAVQGPSNQPQHF.

This clonotype occurred a few times. The chain couples TRBV4-3 to TRBJ2-7; TRBD2 agrees at 12 bases. Germline loops: CDR1 LGHNA, CDR2 YSLEER. The CDR3 is made up of 18 amino acids. V shed 0 bases and J 2 bases; nucleotides not matched to a gene: 8. The CDR3 protein is CASSQDPSGGAYPYEQYF. In DNA form, the CDR3 reads TGCGCCAGCAGCCAAGACCCTAGCGGGGGGGCCTACCCCTACGAGCAGTACTTC.

The table lists this clonotype with many counts. This rearrangement joins TRBV4-3 to TRBJ2-3, with D perhaps being TRBD1 or TRBD2 (5 bases each). The CDR3 covers 15 residues. Germline CDR1 is LGHNA and CDR2 is YSLEER. Trimming took off 3 bases at V and 4 bases at J, with 14 bases between the two ends. This CDR3 reads CASSHAAGAPDTQYF. CDR3 nucleotide sequence: TGCGCCAGCAGCCATGCTGCCGGGGCTCCAGATACGCAGTATTTT.

This clonotype came up many times. The chain uses TRBV6-2 or TRBV6-3 and TRBJ2-3, with D maybe TRBD2 (6 bases). The CDR3 is 16 amino acids. CDR1 and CDR2 from the germline V gene are MNHEY and SVGEGT. V lost 0 bases to trimming and J lost 10 bases, with 20 bases between them. The CDR3 DNA sequence: TGTGCCAGCAGTTACTCGAGTAACTACGGGGGTATAGCGCAGTATTTT. It specifies CASSYSSNYGGIAQYF.

Here the CDR3 DNA reads TGCAGCGCCTCGGTTCAGGGGGCGCGCTACGAGCAGTACTTC. Its protein product is CSASVQGARYEQYF. The chain links TRBV29-1 to TRBJ2-7; 8 nucleotides match TRBD1. Germline V CDR1 and CDR2: SQVTM, ANQGSEA. With V trimmed by 7 bases and J by 3 bases, 11 bases remained unmatched. The CDR3 is 14 amino acids.

The V call is TRBV27, the J call TRBJ1-1; D remains unclear. Germline values: CDR1 MNHEY, CDR2 SMNVEV (reference sequence). Trimming pared 2 bases from V and 6 bases from J, leaving 10 bases between. The CDR3 is 13 amino acids. The CDR3: CASSLTRYSEAFF. In DNA form, the CDR3 reads TGTGCCAGCAGTTTAACCAGGTACTCTGAAGCTTTCTTT.

This clonotype was detected many times. The gene calls are TRBV4-2 and TRBJ2-7, with D perhaps TRBD2 (6 bases). The CDR3 has 15 amino acids. V was trimmed by 3 bases and J by 2 bases, leaving 14 bases between them. Germline-derived CDR1 and CDR2 are LGHNA and YNFKEQ. CDR3 protein: CASSQDVAVAYEQYF. DNA for the CDR3: TGTGCCAGCAGCCAGGATGTAGCGGTCGCCTACGAGCAGTACTTC.

This clonotype was counted ten times or more. This chain joins TRBV29-1 and TRBJ2-1; D is possibly TRBD1 or TRBD2 (5 bases each). This CDR3 has 12 amino acids. The V end was cut by 7 bases, the J end by 4 bases, with 11 bases between. Germline loops: CDR1 SQVTM, CDR2 ANQGSEA. In DNA form, the CDR3 reads TGCAGCGCCGACGGGGCTTACAATGAGCAGTTCTTC. Its translation is CSADGAYNEQFF.

This clonotype has a handful of counts. This chain connects TRBV3-1 to TRBJ2-1, with TRBD2 matching over 7 bases. The germline V gene has CDR1 LGHDT and CDR2 YNNKEL (reference sequence). V dropped 4 bases and J dropped 6; count of bases not matched to a gene: 6. The CDR3 loop spans 14 amino acids. The DNA for the CDR3 is TGTGCCAGCAGCCCTCGTGGCGGGGGCAATGAGCAGTTCTTC. Protein product: CASSPRGGGNEQFF.

This clonotype has just a few counts. The chain is built from TRBV19 and TRBJ1-1; no clear D. The CDR3 spans 12 residues. Germline V CDR1 and CDR2: LNHDA, SQIVND (reference sequence). With 9 bases removed from V and 4 bases from J, the gap between germline ends came to 12 bases. In nucleotides, the CDR3 is TGTGCCAGCCAGACCGGCTTCACTGAAGCTTTCTTT. Translation gives CASQTGFTEAFF.

This clonotype was observed a handful of times. J is TRBJ2-5 and V is TRBV7-8, with unresolved D. Trimming took off 1 base at V and 1 base at J, with 10 bases between the two ends. This CDR3 contains 15 residues. Germline lookup yields CDR1 SGHVS and CDR2 FQNEAQ. CDR3 bases: TGTGCCAGCAGCTTAGGATGGCAAGTCCAAGAGACCCAGTACTTC. Translated, it gives CASSLGWQVQETQYF.

This clonotype occurred many times. The chain employs TRBV12-3 or TRBV12-4 and TRBJ2-1, with D possibly matching TRBD2 (7 bases). V lost 3 bases and J 6 bases, leaving 15 bases between the germline ends. The CDR3 has 15 amino acids. This CDR3 reads CASSLRGPIGNEQFF. In nucleotides, the CDR3 is TGTGCCAGCAGTTTGCGGGGGCCCATTGGCAATGAGCAGTTCTTC.

The chain employs TRBV3-1 and TRBJ2-1, with a weak D call TRBD2 (5 bases). The CDR3 sequence is 17 residues long. V gave up 2 bases and J gave up 7 bases, with 21 bases separating them. CDR1 is LGHDT, CDR2 YNNKEL, per germline (reference sequence). The CDR3 loop reads CASSQPLEVPGGNEQFF. As DNA, the CDR3 is TGTGCCAGCAGCCAACCACTAGAGGTACCCGGTGGGAATGAGCAGTTCTTC.

This clonotype came up a few times. The V and J genes are TRBV29-1 and TRBJ1-2; TRBD1 might be the D (5 bases). The V and J ends lost 3 bases and 2 bases respectively, with 10 bases between them. The CDR3 is made up of 13 amino acids. Germline assignment: CDR1 SQVTM and CDR2 ANQGSEA. Written as DNA, the CDR3 is TGCAGCGTTGACGGGGACCCGAACTATGGCTACACCTTC. It translates to CSVDGDPNYGYTF.

J is TRBJ2-7 and V is TRBV7-8; 8 bases match TRBD1. The CDR3 contains 15 residues. Germline CDR1 reads SGHVS; CDR2 reads FQNEAQ. V lost 3 bases to trimming and J lost 0 bases; unmatched junction nucleotides: 4. DNA of the CDR3: TGTGCCAGCAGCTTGACAGGGGCTAGCTCCTACGAGCAGTACTTC. Amino acid sequence: CASSLTGASSYEQYF.

This clonotype has a count of ten or more. V is TRBV29-1 and J is TRBJ2-7, with D unresolved. Germline V gene lookup returns CDR1 SQVTM and CDR2 ANQGSEA. Trimming stripped 3 bases from V and 4 bases from J, with 7 bases between. The CDR3 covers 11 residues. This CDR3 reads CSVEQGYEQYF. The DNA of the CDR3 is TGCAGCGTTGAGCAAGGGTACGAGCAGTACTTC.

This clonotype was seen a few times. The rearrangement uses TRBV7-9 and TRBJ1-1; 8 bases are shared with TRBD1. This CDR3 region has 15 residues. V was pared by 5 bases and J by 1 base, with 6 bases of the junction left unmatched. Per the germline V gene, CDR1 is SEHNR and CDR2 is FQNEAQ (reference sequence). DNA of the CDR3: TGTGCCAGCAGCCCCGGGACAGGAACGAACACTGAAGCTTTCTTT. Its protein is CASSPGTGTNTEAFF.

This clonotype has only a few counts. This chain joins TRBV24-1 and TRBJ2-1, with a weak D call TRBD1 (6 bases). The CDR3 has 16 residues. Germline assignment: CDR1 KGHDR and CDR2 SFDVKD. Trimming took 4 bases from V and 8 from J, leaving 20 bases between them. CDR3 nucleotide sequence: TGTGCCACCAGTGACACACAGGGTACATTTAACCATGAGCAGTTCTTC. This codes for CATSDTQGTFNHEQFF.